The clone carrying this TCR beta chain was found a few times. CDR3 length: 13 amino acids. CDR1 and CDR2 from the germline V gene are DFQATT and SNEGSKA (reference sequence). The junction had 5 bases not matched to a gene; V was cut back by 6 bases and J by 6 bases. These data originate in a study of early T cells in non-severe SARS-CoV-2 infection. Study summary: Unsorted whole blood bulk RNA was sequenced, with unpaired chains.

The protocol attached unique molecular identifiers to individual cDNA molecules. TCRdb fed the 5' RACE reads into MiXCR, producing one record per CDR3 protein. There are 80,000 to 95,000 distinct CDR3 sequences in the sample; 14% to 15% occur only once, and 0.45% to 0.75% lies in the top ten. The chain couples TRBV20-1 to TRBJ1-2, with 12 bases that match TRBD1. The sequence was obtained from an adult who was a healthcare worker with PCR-confirmed SARS-CoV-2 infection or an uninfected control (not recorded which). The sample consisted of whole blood. The CDR3 DNA reads as TGCAGTGCGGGGGACAGGGGGCTGAATGGCTACACCTTC. This gives the protein CSAGDRGLNGYTF.